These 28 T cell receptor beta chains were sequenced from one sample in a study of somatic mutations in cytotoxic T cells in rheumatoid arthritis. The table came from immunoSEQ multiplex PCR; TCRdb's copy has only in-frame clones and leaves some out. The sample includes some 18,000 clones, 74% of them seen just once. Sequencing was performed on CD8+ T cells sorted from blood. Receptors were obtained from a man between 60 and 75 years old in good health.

CDR3 sequence: CASSLGSGGSYTQYF. In DNA form, the CDR3 reads TGTGCCAGTAGTCTTGGTAGCGGGGGTTCCTATACGCAGTATTTT. This chain links TRBV19 with TRBJ2-3, with 9 bases that match TRBD2. This CDR3 spans 15 amino acids. With V trimmed by 5 bases and J by 7 bases, 10 bases remained unmatched. Germline V lookup: CDR1 LNHDA, CDR2 SQIVND (reference sequence).

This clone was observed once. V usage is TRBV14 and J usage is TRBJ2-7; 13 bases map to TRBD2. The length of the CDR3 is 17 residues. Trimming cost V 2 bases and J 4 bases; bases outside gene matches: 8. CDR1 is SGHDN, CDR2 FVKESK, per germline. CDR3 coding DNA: TGTGCCAGCAGCCAAAGTGGACTAGCGGGGGCTTATTACGAGCAGTACTTC. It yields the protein CASSQSGLAGAYYEQYF. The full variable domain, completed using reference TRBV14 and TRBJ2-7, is EAGVTQFPSHSVIEKGQTVTLRCDPISGHDNLYWYRRVMGKEIKFLLHFVKESKQDESGMPNNRFLAERTGGTYSTLKVQPAELEDSGVYFCASSQSGLAGAYYEQYFGPGTRLTVT.

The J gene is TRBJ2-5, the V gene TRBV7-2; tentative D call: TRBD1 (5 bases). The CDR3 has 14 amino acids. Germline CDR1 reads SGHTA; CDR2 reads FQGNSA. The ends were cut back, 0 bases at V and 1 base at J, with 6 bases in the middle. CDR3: CASSLAGAQETQYF. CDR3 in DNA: TGTGCCAGCAGCTTAGCTGGGGCCCAAGAGACCCAGTACTTC.

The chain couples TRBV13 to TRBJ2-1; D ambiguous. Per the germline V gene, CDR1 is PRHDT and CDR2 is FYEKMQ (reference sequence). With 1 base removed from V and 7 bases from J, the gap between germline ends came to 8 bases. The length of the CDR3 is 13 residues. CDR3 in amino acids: CASSLEDGNEQFF. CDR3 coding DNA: TGTGCCAGCAGCTTAGAAGACGGGAATGAGCAGTTCTTC.

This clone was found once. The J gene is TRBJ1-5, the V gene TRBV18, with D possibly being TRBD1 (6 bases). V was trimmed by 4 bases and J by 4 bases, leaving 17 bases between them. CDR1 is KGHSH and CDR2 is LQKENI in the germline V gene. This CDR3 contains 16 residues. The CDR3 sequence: CASSRAGEGVNQPQHF. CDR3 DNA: TGTGCCAGCTCACGCGCAGGCGAGGGGGTAAATCAGCCCCAGCATTTT.

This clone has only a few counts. This chain's CDR3 is CASSPGVHEQYF. The DNA for the CDR3 is TGTGCCAGCAGCCCGGGGGTCCACGAGCAGTACTTC. The chain uses TRBV7-9 and TRBJ2-7; a possible D gene is TRBD2 (6 bases). The V end was cut by 5 bases, the J end by 5 bases, with 10 bases between. CDR3 length: 12 residues. Germline CDR1 and CDR2: SEHNR and FQNEAQ (reference sequence).

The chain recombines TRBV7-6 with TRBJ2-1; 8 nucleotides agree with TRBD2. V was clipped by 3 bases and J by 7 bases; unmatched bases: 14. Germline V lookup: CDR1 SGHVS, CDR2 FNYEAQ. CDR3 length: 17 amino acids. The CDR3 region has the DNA TGTGCCAGCAGCTTCCTTCAGCGGGAGAGTCTACGGAATGAGCAGTTCTTC. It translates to CASSFLQRESLRNEQFF.

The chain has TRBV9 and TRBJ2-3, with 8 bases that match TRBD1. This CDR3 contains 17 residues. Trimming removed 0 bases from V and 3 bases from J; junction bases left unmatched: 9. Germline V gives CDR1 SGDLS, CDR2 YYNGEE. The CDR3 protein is CASSVARGQGITDTQYF. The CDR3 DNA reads TGTGCCAGCAGCGTAGCAAGAGGACAGGGTATTACAGATACGCAGTATTTT. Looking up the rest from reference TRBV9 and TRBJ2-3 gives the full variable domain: DSGVTQTPKHLITATGQRVTLRCSPRSGDLSVYWYQQSLDQGLQFLIQYYNGEERAKGNILERFSAQQFPDLHSELNLSSLELGDSALYFCASSVARGQGITDTQYFGPGTRLTVL.

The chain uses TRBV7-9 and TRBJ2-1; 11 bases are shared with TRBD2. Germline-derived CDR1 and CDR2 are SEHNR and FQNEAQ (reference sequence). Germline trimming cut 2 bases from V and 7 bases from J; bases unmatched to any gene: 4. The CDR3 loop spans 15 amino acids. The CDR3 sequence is CASSLLSSGRNEQFF. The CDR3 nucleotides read TGTGCCAGCAGCTTACTCTCTAGCGGGAGGAATGAGCAGTTCTTC.

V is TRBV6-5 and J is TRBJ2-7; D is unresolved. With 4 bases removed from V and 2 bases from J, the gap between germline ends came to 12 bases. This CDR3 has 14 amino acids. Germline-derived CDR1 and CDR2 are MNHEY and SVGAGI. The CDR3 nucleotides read TGTGCCAGCAGTTCTTTCGGCGGAACCTACGAGCAGTACTTC. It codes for CASSSFGGTYEQYF.

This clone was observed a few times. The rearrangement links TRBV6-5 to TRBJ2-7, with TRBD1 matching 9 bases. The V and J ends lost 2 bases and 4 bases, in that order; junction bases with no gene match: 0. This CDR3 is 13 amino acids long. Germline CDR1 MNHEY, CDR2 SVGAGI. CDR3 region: CASSYDRGYEQYF. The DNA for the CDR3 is TGTGCCAGCAGTTACGACAGGGGGTACGAGCAGTACTTC.

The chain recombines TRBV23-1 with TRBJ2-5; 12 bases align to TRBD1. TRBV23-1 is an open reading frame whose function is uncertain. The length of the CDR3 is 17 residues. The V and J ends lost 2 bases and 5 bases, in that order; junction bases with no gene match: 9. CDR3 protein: CASSQVRDRGLGETQYF. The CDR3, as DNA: TGCGCCAGCAGTCAAGTCCGGGACAGGGGGCTCGGGGAGACCCAGTACTTC.

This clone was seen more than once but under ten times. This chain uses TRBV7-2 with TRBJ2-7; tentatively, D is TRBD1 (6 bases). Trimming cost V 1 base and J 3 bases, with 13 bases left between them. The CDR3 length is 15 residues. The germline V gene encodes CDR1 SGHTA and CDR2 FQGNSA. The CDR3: CASSLDGTTGYEQYF. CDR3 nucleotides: TGTGCCAGCAGCTTAGACGGGACAACGGGCTACGAGCAGTACTTC.

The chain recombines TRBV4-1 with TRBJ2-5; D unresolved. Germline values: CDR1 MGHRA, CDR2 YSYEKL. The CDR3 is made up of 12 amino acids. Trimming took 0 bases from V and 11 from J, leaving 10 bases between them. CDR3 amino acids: CASSQDEVQQYF. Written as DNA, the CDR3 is TGCGCCAGCAGCCAAGATGAGGTGCAGCAGTACTTC.

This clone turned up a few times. The CDR3 sequence: CASSEIRGWELFF. Here the CDR3 DNA reads TGTGCCAGCAGTGAAATTCGGGGGTGGGAGCTGTTTTTT. The gene calls are TRBV6-5 and TRBJ2-2; TRBD2 might be the D (6 bases). Trimming removed 5 bases at V and 9 bases at J, with 13 bases between. The CDR3 is made up of 13 amino acids. Germline CDR1 is MNHEY and CDR2 is SVGAGI.

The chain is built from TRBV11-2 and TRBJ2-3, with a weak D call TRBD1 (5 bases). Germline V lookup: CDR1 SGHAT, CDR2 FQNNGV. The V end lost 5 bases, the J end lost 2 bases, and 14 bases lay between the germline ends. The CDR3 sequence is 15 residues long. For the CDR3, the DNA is TGTGCCAGCAGCGCAAACAGGAAACTCACAGATACGCAGTATTTT. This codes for CASSANRKLTDTQYF.

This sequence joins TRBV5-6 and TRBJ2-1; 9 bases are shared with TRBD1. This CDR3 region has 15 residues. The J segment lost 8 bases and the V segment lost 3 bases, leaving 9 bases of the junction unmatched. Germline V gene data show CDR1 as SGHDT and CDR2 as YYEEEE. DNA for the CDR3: TGTGCCAGCAGCTCACTCGGGACAGGGTCATATGAGCAGTTCTTC. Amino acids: CASSSLGTGSYEQFF.

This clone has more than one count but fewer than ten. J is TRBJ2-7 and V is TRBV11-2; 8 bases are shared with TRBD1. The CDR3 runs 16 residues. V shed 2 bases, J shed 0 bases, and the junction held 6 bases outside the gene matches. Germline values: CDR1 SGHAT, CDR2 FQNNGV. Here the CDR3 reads CASSLKAGGSSYEQYF. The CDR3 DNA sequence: TGTGCCAGCAGCTTAAAGGCAGGGGGCTCCTCCTACGAGCAGTACTTC.

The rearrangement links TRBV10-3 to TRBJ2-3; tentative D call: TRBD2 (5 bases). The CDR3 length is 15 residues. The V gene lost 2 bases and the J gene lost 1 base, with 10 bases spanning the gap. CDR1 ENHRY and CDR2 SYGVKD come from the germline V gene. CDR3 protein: CAISEDTRRTDTQYF. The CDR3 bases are TGTGCCATCAGTGAGGATACTAGGCGCACAGATACGCAGTATTTT.

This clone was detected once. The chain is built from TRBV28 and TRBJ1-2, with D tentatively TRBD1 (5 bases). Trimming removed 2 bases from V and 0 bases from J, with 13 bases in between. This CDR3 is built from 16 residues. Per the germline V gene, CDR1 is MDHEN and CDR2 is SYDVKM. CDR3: CASSLRSGPTNYGYTF. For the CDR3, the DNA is TGTGCCAGCAGTTTAAGGTCAGGGCCTACTAACTATGGCTACACCTTC.

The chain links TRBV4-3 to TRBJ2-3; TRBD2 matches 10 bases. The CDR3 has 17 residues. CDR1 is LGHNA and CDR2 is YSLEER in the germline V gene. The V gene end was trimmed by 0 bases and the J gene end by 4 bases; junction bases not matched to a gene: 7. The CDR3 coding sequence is TGCGCCAGCAGCCAAGAAGCTAGCGGGAGTCGGTCAGATACGCAGTATTTT. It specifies CASSQEASGSRSDTQYF.

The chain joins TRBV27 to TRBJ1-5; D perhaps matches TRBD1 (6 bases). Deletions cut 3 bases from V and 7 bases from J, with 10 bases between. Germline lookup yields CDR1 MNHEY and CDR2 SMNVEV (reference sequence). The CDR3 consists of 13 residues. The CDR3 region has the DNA TGTGCCAGCAGTTTCAGGGGCGAGCAGCCCCAGCATTTT. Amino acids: CASSFRGEQPQHF.

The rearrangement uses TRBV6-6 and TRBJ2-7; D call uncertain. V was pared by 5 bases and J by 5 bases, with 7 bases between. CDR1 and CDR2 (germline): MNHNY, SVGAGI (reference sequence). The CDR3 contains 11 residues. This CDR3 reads CASSENNEQYF. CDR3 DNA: TGTGCCAGCAGTGAAAACAACGAGCAGTACTTC.

In DNA, the CDR3 is TGTGCCAGCAGCTCGATCCGCGGTTCCACTAATTCACCCCTCCACTTT. This codes for CASSSIRGSTNSPLHF. This chain links TRBV7-8 with TRBJ1-6; D not resolved. CDR3 length: 16 residues. In germline, CDR1 is SGHVS, CDR2 FQNEAQ. Trimming cost V 4 bases and J 6 bases, with 16 bases left between them.

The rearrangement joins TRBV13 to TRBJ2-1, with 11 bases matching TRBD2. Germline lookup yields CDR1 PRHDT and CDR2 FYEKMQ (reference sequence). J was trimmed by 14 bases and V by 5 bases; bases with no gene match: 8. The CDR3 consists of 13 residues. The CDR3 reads CASSPATSGMEFF. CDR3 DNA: TGTGCCAGCAGCCCAGCGACTAGCGGGATGGAGTTCTTC.

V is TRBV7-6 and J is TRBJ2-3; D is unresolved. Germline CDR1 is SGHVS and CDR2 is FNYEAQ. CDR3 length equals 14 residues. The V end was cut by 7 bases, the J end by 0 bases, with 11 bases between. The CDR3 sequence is CASNLGSSTDTQYF. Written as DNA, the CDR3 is TGTGCCAGCAACTTGGGCAGTAGCACAGATACGCAGTATTTT.

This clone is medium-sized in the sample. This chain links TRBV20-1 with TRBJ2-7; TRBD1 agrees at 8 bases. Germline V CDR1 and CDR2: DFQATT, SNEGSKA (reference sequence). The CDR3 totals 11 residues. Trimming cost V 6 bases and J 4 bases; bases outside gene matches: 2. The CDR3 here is CSARQGYEQYF. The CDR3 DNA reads TGCAGTGCCCGACAGGGGTACGAGCAGTACTTC.

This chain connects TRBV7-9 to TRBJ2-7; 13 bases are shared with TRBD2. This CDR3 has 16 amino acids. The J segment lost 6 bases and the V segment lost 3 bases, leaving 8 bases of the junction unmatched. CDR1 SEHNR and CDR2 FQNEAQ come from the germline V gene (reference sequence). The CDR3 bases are TGTGCCAGCAGCTTCCGAGGACTAGCGGGAGCTGTCGAGCAGTACTTC. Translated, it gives CASSFRGLAGAVEQYF.